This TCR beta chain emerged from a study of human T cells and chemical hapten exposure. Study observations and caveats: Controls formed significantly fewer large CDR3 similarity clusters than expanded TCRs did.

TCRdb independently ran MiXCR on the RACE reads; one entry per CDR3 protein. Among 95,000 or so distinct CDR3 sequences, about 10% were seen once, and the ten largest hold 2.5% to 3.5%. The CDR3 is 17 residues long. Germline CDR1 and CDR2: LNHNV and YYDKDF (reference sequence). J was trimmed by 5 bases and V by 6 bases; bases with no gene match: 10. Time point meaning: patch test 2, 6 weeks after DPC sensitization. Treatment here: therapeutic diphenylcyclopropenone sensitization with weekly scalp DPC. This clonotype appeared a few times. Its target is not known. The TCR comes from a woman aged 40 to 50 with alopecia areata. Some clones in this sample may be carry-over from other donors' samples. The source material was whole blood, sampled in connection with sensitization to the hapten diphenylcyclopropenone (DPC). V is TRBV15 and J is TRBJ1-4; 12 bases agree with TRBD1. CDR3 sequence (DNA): TGTGCCACCAGGGGACAGGGGGCGCAGGCCGCGAATGAAAAACTGTTTTTT. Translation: CATRGQGAQAANEKLFF.